Below, 11 T cell receptor beta chains from the same sample are listed, as sequenced in a study of neoadjuvant anti-PD-1 for oral cavity cancer. Repertoires were generated with immunoSEQ multiplex PCR, while TCRdb's copy carries only in-frame clones and drops some. The sample contains some 7,000 clones, about 74% of which appear only once. Sample: PBMCs, taken before nivolumab (anti-PD-1) treatment. The origin of the receptors is a person aged 35-80 years with oral cavity squamous cell carcinoma.

The J gene is TRBJ1-1, the V gene TRBV11-2; D not resolved. The CDR3 loop spans 12 amino acids. Germline V gene sequence: CDR1 SGHAT, CDR2 FQNNGV. V lost 3 bases and J 5 bases, leaving 7 bases between the germline ends. CDR3 in DNA: TGTGCCAGCAGCTTCAGTAGGACTGAAGCTTTCTTT. Translating it yields CASSFSRTEAFF.

Here the CDR3 DNA reads TGTGCCAGCAGCTTATCCTCCGGGACAGCCTATGGCTACACCTTC. Translating it yields CASSLSSGTAYGYTF. The chain links TRBV11-2 to TRBJ1-2, with 7 positions matching TRBD1. Germline trimming cut 2 bases from V and 4 bases from J; bases unmatched to any gene: 7. There are 15 residues in the CDR3. Germline CDR1 SGHAT, CDR2 FQNNGV.

The chain recombines TRBV15 with TRBJ2-7; TRBD1 matches at 9 bases. V trimming: 5 bases; J trimming: 5 bases; junction bases outside the gene matches: 7. The CDR3 spans 14 residues. The germline V gene has CDR1 LNHNV and CDR2 YYDKDF (reference sequence). The CDR3 DNA follows: TGTGCCACCAGCGCGGGACAGGGTCTGAACGAGCAGTACTTC. Its translation: CATSAGQGLNEQYF.

This chain connects TRBV7-6 to TRBJ2-7; D possibly corresponds to TRBD2 (6 bases). This CDR3 is built from 12 residues. V was shortened by 8 bases and J by 2 bases, with 10 bases between the two germline ends. Germline V gene data show CDR1 as SGHVS and CDR2 as FNYEAQ. The CDR3 DNA is TGTGCCAGCTCGCGGGGCCCCTACGAGCAGTACTTC. Amino acids: CASSRGPYEQYF. Full variable domain (outside the CDR3, taken from reference TRBV7-6 and TRBJ2-7): GAGVSQSPRYKVTKRGQDVALRCDPISGHVSLYWYRQALGQGPEFLTYFNYEAQQDKSGLPNDRFSAERPEGSISTLTIQRTEQRDSAMYRCASSRGPYEQYFGPGTRLTVT.

In this sample, this clone turned up once. This chain joins TRBV5-4 and TRBJ1-1; 9 bases align to TRBD1. Per germline, CDR1 SGHNT and CDR2 YYREEE (reference sequence). V trimming: 5 bases; J trimming: 2 bases; junction bases outside the gene matches: 7. CDR3 size: 15 residues. The CDR3 DNA reads as TGTGCCAGCAGTCTTGGGGGACAGGGAAACACTGAAGCTTTCTTT. It codes for CASSLGGQGNTEAFF.

In DNA form, the CDR3 reads TGTGCCAGTGTGGACCCATACCTCAGAAGGGACACTGAAGCTTTCTTT. It encodes CASVDPYLRRDTEAFF. The chain is built from TRBV19 and TRBJ1-1; no definite D call. Trimming left V 8 bases short and J 3 bases short, with 22 bases between. Germline V CDR1 and CDR2: LNHDA, SQIVND (reference sequence). This CDR3 region has 16 residues.

V and J are TRBV27 and TRBJ1-5; D is ambiguous. In germline, CDR1 is MNHEY, CDR2 SMNVEV (reference sequence). CDR3 length: 15 residues. Trimming took 0 bases from V and 2 from J, leaving 8 bases between them. The CDR3 DNA reads TGTGCCAGCAGTTTATCGGGTATGGGCAATCAGCCCCAGCATTTT. Its translation: CASSLSGMGNQPQHF.

This clone was counted between two and nine times. The rearrangement uses TRBV5-1 and TRBJ2-2; TRBD1 matches at 9 bases. Trimming took 5 bases from V and 5 from J; bases not matched to a gene: 7. Germline CDR1 is SGHRS and CDR2 is YFSETQ. The CDR3 is 15 amino acids. This CDR3 is CASRPGQGLTGELFF. CDR3 DNA sequence: TGCGCCAGCAGACCTGGACAGGGGTTGACCGGGGAGCTGTTTTTT.

The chain carries TRBV7-2 and TRBJ1-1, with 9 bases identical to TRBD1. V gave up 1 base and J gave up 11 bases; unmatched junction bases: 8. There are 14 residues in the CDR3. The germline gives CDR1 SGHTA, CDR2 FQGNSA. The CDR3 DNA is TGTGCCAGCAGCTTAGTAGTAGGGGACAGGGACGCTTTCTTT. It encodes CASSLVVGDRDAFF.

V and J are TRBV9 and TRBJ2-3, with D tentatively TRBD1 (6 bases). The CDR3 spans 15 residues. The germline V gene encodes CDR1 SGDLS and CDR2 YYNGEE. Trimming shortened V by 0 bases and J by 2 bases, and 10 bases separated the two germline ends. CDR3 residues: CASSVEGQNTDTQYF. In nucleotides, the CDR3 is TGTGCCAGCAGCGTAGAGGGACAAAACACAGATACGCAGTATTTT.

This clone has just a few counts. The chain carries TRBV7-6 and TRBJ2-2, with 7 bases identical to TRBD2. The CDR3 is 15 amino acids. Germline loops: CDR1 SGHVS, CDR2 FNYEAQ. V lost 5 bases to trimming and J lost 5 bases; unmatched junction nucleotides: 8. CDR3 nucleotides: TGTGCCAGCAGCCATAAAAGCGGGGTGACCGGGGAGCTGTTTTTT. Residues: CASSHKSGVTGELFF.